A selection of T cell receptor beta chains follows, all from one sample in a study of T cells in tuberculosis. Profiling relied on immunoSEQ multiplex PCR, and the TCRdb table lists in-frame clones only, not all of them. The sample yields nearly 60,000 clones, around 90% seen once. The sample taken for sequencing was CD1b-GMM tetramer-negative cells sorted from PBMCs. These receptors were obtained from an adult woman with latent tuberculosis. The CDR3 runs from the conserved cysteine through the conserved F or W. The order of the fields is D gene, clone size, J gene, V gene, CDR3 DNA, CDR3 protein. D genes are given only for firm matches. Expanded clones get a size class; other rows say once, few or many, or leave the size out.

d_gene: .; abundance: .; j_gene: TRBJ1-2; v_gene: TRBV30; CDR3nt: TGTGCCTGGAGTTCAGGGCAGTATGATGGCTACACCTTC; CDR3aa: CAWSSGQYDGYTF
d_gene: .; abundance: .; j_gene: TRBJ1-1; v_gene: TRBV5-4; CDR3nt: TGTGCCAGCAGCACGGGACTACCAAACACTGAAGCTTTCTTT; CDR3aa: CASSTGLPNTEAFF
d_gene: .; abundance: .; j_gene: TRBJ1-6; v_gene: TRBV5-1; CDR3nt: TGCGCCAGCAGCTTAGAGGCAACAGGGTTGGGGTCACCCCTCCACTTT; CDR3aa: CASSLEATGLGSPLHF
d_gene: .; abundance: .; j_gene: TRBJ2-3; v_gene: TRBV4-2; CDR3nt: TGTGCCAGCAGCCTATCCGAGACTAGCACAGATACGCAGTATTTT; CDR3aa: CASSLSETSTDTQYF
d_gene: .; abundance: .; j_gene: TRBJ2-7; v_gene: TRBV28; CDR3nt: TGTGCCAGCAGTTTCCGGGACTTCCACGAGCAGTACTTC; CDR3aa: CASSFRDFHEQYF
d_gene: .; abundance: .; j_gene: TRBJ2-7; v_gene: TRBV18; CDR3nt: TGTGCCAGCTCACCTAACTACGAGCAGTACTTC; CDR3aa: CASSPNYEQYF
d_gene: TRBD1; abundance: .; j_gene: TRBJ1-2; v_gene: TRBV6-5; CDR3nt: TGTGCCAGCAGTTACGATGGGACAGGGGCCCTCAACACCTTC; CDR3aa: CASSYDGTGALNTF
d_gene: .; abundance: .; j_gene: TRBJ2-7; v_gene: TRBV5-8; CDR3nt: TGTGCCAGCAGCTTGTTAAACGAGCAGTACTTC; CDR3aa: CASSLLNEQYF
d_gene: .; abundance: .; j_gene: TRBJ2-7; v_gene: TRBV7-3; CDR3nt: TGTGCCAGCAGCTTACAGGGTGGCTCCTACGAGCAGTACTTC; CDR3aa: CASSLQGGSYEQYF
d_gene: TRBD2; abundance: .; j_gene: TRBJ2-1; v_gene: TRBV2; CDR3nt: TGTGCCAGCAGTCAAACGGGAGGTATTAGCGAAGAGCAGTTCTTC; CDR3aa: CASSQTGGISEEQFF
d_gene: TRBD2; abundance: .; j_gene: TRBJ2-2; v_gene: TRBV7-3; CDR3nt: TGTGCCAGCAGCTTAGGGGGGGTCACCGGGGAGCTGTTTTTT; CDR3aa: CASSLGGVTGELFF
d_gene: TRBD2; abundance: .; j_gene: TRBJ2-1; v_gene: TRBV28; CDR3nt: TGTGCCAGCAGTTTATACAACTTTTTTAGAGTATCTAGCGGCTCCTACAATGAGCAGTTCTTC; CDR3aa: CASSLYNFFRVSSGSYNEQFF
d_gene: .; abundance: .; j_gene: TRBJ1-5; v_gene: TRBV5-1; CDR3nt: TGCGCCAGCAGCAAGTGGCCCGGGCAGCCCCAGCATTTT; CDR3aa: CASSKWPGQPQHF
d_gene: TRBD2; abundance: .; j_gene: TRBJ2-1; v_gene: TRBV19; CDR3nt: TGTGCCAGTAGAGTTCTAGCGGGACAAAACAATGAGCAGTTCTTC; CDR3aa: CASRVLAGQNNEQFF
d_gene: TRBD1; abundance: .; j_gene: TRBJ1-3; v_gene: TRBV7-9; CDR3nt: TGTGCCAGCAGCTATCGGACAGGCATCTCTGGAAACACCATATATTTT; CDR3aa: CASSYRTGISGNTIYF
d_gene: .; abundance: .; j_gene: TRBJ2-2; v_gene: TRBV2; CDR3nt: TGTGCCAGCAGCCCTTCAGGGGCCGGGGAGCTGTTTTTT; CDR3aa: CASSPSGAGELFF
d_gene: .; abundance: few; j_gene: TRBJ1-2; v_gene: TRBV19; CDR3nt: TGTGCCACCGGTGACAGACTAGCTAACTATGGCTACACCTTC; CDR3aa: CATGDRLANYGYTF
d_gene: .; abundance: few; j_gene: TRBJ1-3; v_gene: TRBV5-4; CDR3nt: TGTGCCAGCAGCTTGGACAGGGGAAACACCATATATTTT; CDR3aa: CASSLDRGNTIYF
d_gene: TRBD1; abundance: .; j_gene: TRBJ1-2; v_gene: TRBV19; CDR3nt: TGTGCCAGTAGTATCCTCGGGACAGTAAACTATGGCTACACCTTC; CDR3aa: CASSILGTVNYGYTF
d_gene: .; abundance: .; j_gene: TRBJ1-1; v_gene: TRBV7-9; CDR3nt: TGTGCCAGCAGACTTAATATGAACACTGAAGCTTTCTTT; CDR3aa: CASRLNMNTEAFF
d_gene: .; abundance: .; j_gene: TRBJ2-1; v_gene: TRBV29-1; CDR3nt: TGCAGCGCCGACAGAATAGGGTACAATGAGCAGTTCTTC; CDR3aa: CSADRIGYNEQFF
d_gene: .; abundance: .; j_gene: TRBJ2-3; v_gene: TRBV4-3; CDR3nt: TGCGCCAGCAGCCAAGATTGGGCAGGGGCCACAGATACGCAGTATTTT; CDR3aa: CASSQDWAGATDTQYF
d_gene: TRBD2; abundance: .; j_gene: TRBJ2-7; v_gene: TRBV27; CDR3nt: TGTGCCAGCAGTACCCGTTCTAGCGGGAGGACCTACGAGCAGTACTTC; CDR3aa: CASSTRSSGRTYEQYF
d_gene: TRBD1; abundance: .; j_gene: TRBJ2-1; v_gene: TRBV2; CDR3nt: TGTGCCAGCAGTGAGAAGGGACAGGGGGTTCAGACGGGGTACAATGAGCAGTTCTTC; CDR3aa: CASSEKGQGVQTGYNEQFF
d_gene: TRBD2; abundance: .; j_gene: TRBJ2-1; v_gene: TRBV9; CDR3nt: TGTGCCAGCAGCGTAGGGGATAGCGGGAGCTCTGAGCAGTTCTTC; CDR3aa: CASSVGDSGSSEQFF
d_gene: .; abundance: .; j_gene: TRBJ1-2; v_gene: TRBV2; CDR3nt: TGTGCCAGCAGTGAGAACGAGGGCTACACCTTC; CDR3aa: CASSENEGYTF
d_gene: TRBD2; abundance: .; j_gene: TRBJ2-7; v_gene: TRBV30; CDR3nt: TGTGCCTGGAGTCTAGGGACTAGCGGGAACGAGCAGTACTTC; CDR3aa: CAWSLGTSGNEQYF
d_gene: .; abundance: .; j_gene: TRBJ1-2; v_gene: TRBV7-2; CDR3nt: TGTGCCAGCAGCTTAGCCCACAGGAACTATGGCTACACCTTC; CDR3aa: CASSLAHRNYGYTF
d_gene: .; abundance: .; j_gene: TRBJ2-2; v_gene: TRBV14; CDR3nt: TGTGCCAGCAGCCAAGTGTCTGTAAGAGCGAACACCGGGGAGCTGTTTTTT; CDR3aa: CASSQVSVRANTGELFF
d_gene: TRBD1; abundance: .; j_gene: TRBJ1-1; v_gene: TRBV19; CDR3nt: TGTGCCAGTAGCCTTACAGGGGGCACTGAAGCTTTCTTT; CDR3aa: CASSLTGGTEAFF
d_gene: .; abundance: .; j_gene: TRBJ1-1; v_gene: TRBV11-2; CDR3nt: TGTGCAGTCAGGGGCGTATTAAAGGGAAAGACTGAAGCTTTCTTT; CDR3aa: CAVRGVLKGKTEAFF
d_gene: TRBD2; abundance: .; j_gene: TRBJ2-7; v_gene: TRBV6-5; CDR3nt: TGTGCCAGCAGTTACGGACTAGCGGGGAGCTCCTACGAGCAGTACTTC; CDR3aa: CASSYGLAGSSYEQYF
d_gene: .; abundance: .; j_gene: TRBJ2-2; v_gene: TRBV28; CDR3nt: TGTGCCAGCACCAAGGGGCGAACCGGGGAGCTGTTTTTT; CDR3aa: CASTKGRTGELFF
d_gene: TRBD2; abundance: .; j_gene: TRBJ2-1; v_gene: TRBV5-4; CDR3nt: TGTGCCAGCACCTCACGACTAGCGGGAGAATATGAGCAGTTCTTC; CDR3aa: CASTSRLAGEYEQFF
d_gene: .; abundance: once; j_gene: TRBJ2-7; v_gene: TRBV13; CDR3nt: TGTGCCAGCAGCTTCAAAAACAGGGCCTACGAGCAGTACTTC; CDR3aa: CASSFKNRAYEQYF
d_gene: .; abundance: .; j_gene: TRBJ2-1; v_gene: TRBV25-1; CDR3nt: TGTGCCAGCGATGGGGGGTATGAGCAGTTCTTC; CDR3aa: CASDGGYEQFF